The 28 T cell receptor beta chains below were found in one sample sequenced in a study of Tregs in tolerant kidney transplant recipients (dated by TCRdb to the late 2010s). The method was the immunoSEQ multiplex PCR assay. TCRdb provides this immuneACCESS table in a form limited to in-frame rearrangements. Some clones are lacking; in checked studies, under half of them reflect an unresolved V gene, and why the rest are absent is not known. The sample table includes roughly 23,000 clones. The top ten clones comprise 4.1% of the sample. The sample's time point label, decoded: 6 months after combined kidney and bone marrow transplant. The transplants used related donors along with nonmyeloablative bone marrow transplantation, and in the human trials mixed chimerism was transient. Material: CD4+ T cells from blood (PBMCs), obtained 6 months after the transplant. These receptors came from a human patient who received a combined kidney and bone marrow transplant. Once a transplant has taken place, some T cells may be donor derived.

In regard to this clone: Read sequence stops 3 residues before the CDR3 end, and the germline J gene provides the missing end. V is TRBV7-8 and J is TRBJ1-2, with a weak D call TRBD1 (6 bases). From germline, CDR1 is SGHVS and CDR2 FQNEAQ. The CDR3 loop spans 15 amino acids. Between the trimmed V and J ends, which lost 4 bases and 3 bases, there was a span of 15 bases. CDR3 DNA, as far as it was read: TGTGCCAGCAGCTCAGGGGACACAGACTACTATGGC. Amino acid sequence: CASSSGDTDYYG. The whole CDR3 protein is CASSSGDTDYYGYTF.

In regard to this clone: The CDR3 end is not reached by the read, which stops 3 residues before it; the germline J gene fills it in. The genes are TRBV5-1 and TRBJ1-3; the match to TRBD1 covers 7 bases. The V gene end was trimmed by 0 bases and the J gene end by 0 bases; junction bases not matched to a gene: 12. The CDR3 spans 19 residues. Germline CDR1 reads SGHRS; CDR2 reads YFSETQ. CDR3 DNA (partial): TGCGCCAGCAGCTTGGTGCCCCCGGGACAGCTTTTCTCTGGAAACACC. Translating it yields CASSLVPPGQLFSGNT. The full-length CDR3 reads as CASSLVPPGQLFSGNTIYF.

About this clone: The read halts 3 residues ahead of the CDR3 end, with the missing end drawn from the germline J gene. V usage is TRBV6-2 or TRBV6-3 and J usage is TRBJ1-1; maybe TRBD1 (5 bases). The CDR3 covers 13 residues. The germline V gene encodes CDR1 MNHEY and CDR2 SVGEGT. The CDR3 DNA, read in part, is TGTGCCAGCAGTTCCTACAGGAGGAAGGAA. Its protein product is CASSSYRRKE. The CDR3, in full, reads CASSSYRRKEAFF.

Note on this clone: The missing CDR3 end, 3 residues past where the read stops, is filled in from the germline J gene. The rearrangement joins TRBV10-3 to TRBJ1-1; 8 nucleotides line up with TRBD1. The germline V gene encodes CDR1 ENHRY and CDR2 SYGVKD. Unmatched junction bases numbered 2, after V lost 6 bases and J lost 5 bases. The CDR3 spans 12 residues. The CDR3 loop is CAIRQGGTEAFF. CDR3 DNA, as far as it was read: TGTGCCATCAGACAGGGGGGTACTGAA.

As to this clone: The missing CDR3 end, 3 residues past where the read stops, is filled in from the germline J gene. The chain carries TRBV10-1 and TRBJ2-3; 11 bases are shared with TRBD2. The CDR3 loop spans 14 amino acids. The ends lost 8 bases at V and 1 base at J; junction bases unmatched: 2. Looked up from germline, CDR1 is WNHNN and CDR2 is SYGVQD (reference sequence). The CDR3 bases that were read are TGCGCCAGCGCGACTAGCGGGGGCACAGATACG. Its protein product is CASATSGGTDT. The entire CDR3 sequence reads CASATSGGTDTQYF.

As regards this clone: The read stops 3 residues short of the end of the CDR3; the missing end is completed from the germline J gene. This chain links TRBV7-8 with TRBJ2-1, with 14 bases matching TRBD2. Trimming cost V 4 bases and J 6 bases; bases outside gene matches: 2. This CDR3 contains 15 residues. Per the germline V gene, CDR1 is SGHVS and CDR2 is FQNEAQ. Partial CDR3 DNA: TGTGCCAGCAGCTCGGGACTAGCGGGAGTCAATGAG. Translating gives CASSSGLAGVNE. The full-length CDR3 reads as CASSSGLAGVNEQFF.

On this clone: The read terminates 3 residues ahead of where the CDR3 ends, so the germline J gene completes it. The V and J genes are TRBV20-1 and TRBJ2-2; no reliable D call. CDR1 and CDR2 (germline): DFQATT, SNEGSKA (reference sequence). V was clipped by 2 bases and J by 4 bases, with 11 bases between them. This CDR3 is 14 amino acids long. CDR3 DNA, as far as it was read: TGCAGTGCTAGAACGTCTCTAACCACCGGGGAG. Its translation: CSARTSLTTGE. The entire CDR3 protein reads CSARTSLTTGELFF.

Judged by frequency, this clone is medium-sized. From the germline J gene comes the end of the CDR3, since the read stops 3 residues before it. The chain is built from TRBV7-8 and TRBJ2-3, with 8 bases matching TRBD2. Germline V gene sequence: CDR1 SGHVS, CDR2 FQNEAQ. The CDR3 runs 12 residues. Losses at the gene ends were 8 bases for V and 5 bases for J; bases not matched to a gene: 3. The CDR3 sequence: CASSTSGDTQYF. Partial CDR3 DNA: TGTGCCAGCTCCACTAGCGGAGATACG.

The covered CDR3 bases are TGTGCCAGTAGCGATCCCAGGGGAACTTTCGCTGAA. Encoded protein: CASSDPRGTFAE. The CDR3 in full is CASSDPRGTFAEAFF. The chain has TRBV19 and TRBJ1-1; perhaps TRBD1 as D (6 bases). The CDR3 end is not reached by the read, which stops 3 residues before it; the germline J gene fills it in. The CDR3 loop spans 15 amino acids. Deletions cut 6 bases from V and 6 bases from J, with 20 bases between. Germline-derived CDR1 and CDR2 are LNHDA and SQIVND (reference sequence).

On this clone: The read ends 3 residues early relative to the CDR3; the germline J gene fills the gap. V and J are TRBV7-9 and TRBJ1-1; TRBD1 aligns across 8 bases. Germline-derived CDR1 and CDR2 are SEHNR and FQNEAQ (reference sequence). CDR3 length: 15 residues. CDR3 DNA, as far as it was read: TGTGCCAGCAGCTTAGCCAGGGGGCAGGGGTCCGAA. It codes for CASSLARGQGSE. The full-length CDR3 reads as CASSLARGQGSEAFF.

In the case of this clone: With the read ending 3 residues before the CDR3 end, the germline J gene is used to fill in that end. The chain is built from TRBV5-1 and TRBJ2-1; D is perhaps TRBD2 (6 bases). V was cut by 3 bases and J by 2 bases, with 9 bases left in between. CDR1 and CDR2 from the germline V gene are SGHRS and YFSETQ. CDR3 length: 14 residues. CDR3 sequence reads: CASSWGLTYNEQFF. CDR3 DNA, as far as it was read: TGCGCCAGCAGCTGGGGACTTACCTACAATGAG.

With respect to this clone: The CDR3 end lies 3 residues beyond the end of the read and is filled in from the germline J gene. This sequence joins TRBV19 and TRBJ2-7; 7 bases align to TRBD1. After removal of 1 base from V and 2 bases from J, the junction contained 5 bases not matched to a gene. The CDR3 sequence is 15 residues long. Per the germline V gene, CDR1 is LNHDA and CDR2 is SQIVND (reference sequence). The chain's CDR3 is CASSIAGQGAYEQYF. CDR3 DNA (partial): TGTGCCAGTAGTATAGCTGGCCAGGGGGCCTACGAG.

CDR3 DNA (partial): TGTGCCAGCAGCGCTAAGGGAAGAATTGGGACAGGTTATAATTCACCC. It is translated as CASSAKGRIGTGYNSP. The full CDR3 sequence reads CASSAKGRIGTGYNSPLHF. The chain links TRBV28 to TRBJ1-6; TRBD1 matches at 8 bases. The sequenced fragment ends 3 residues before the CDR3 boundary, so the rest is inferred from the germline J gene. The J segment lost 4 bases and the V segment lost 6 bases, leaving 17 bases of the junction unmatched. CDR3 length: 19 amino acids. Germline V gene data show CDR1 as MDHEN and CDR2 as SYDVKM.

Remarks on this clone: The read finishes 3 residues shy of the CDR3 end, and the germline J gene is used to complete it. V usage is TRBV18 and J usage is TRBJ1-6; TRBD1 is a possible D gene (6 bases). V lost 5 bases and J 5 bases, leaving 10 bases between the germline ends. Looked up from germline, CDR1 is KGHSH and CDR2 is LQKENI. The CDR3 covers 14 residues. The CDR3 here is CASSEQGNNSPLHF. The part of the CDR3 DNA that was read is TGTGCCAGCTCAGAACAGGGAAATAATTCACCC.

With respect to this clone: Read coverage stops 3 residues before the CDR3 terminus; the germline J gene supplies the remainder. The chain recombines TRBV6-1 with TRBJ2-3, with 10 bases matching TRBD1. V gave up 4 bases and J gave up 3 bases; unmatched junction bases: 4. CDR1 is MNHNS, CDR2 SASEGT, per germline. The CDR3 is 15 amino acids. The sequenced part of the CDR3 DNA is TGTGCCAGCAGTGCCCGACAGGGGGCTACAGATACG. This sequence encodes CASSARQGATDT. The full-length CDR3 reads as CASSARQGATDTQYF.

Concerning this clone: From the germline J gene comes the end of the CDR3, since the read stops 3 residues before it. The chain is built from TRBV7-8 and TRBJ2-1, with 9 positions matching TRBD2. The CDR3 contains 17 residues. CDR1 SGHVS and CDR2 FQNEAQ come from the germline V gene. V shed 2 bases, J shed 0 bases, and the junction held 5 bases outside the gene matches. CDR3 amino acids: CASSLLGRGGSYNEQFF. The sequenced CDR3 bases are TGTGCCAGCAGCTTACTTGGGCGGGGGGGCTCCTACAATGAG.

Comments on this clone: Read coverage stops 3 residues before the CDR3 terminus; the germline J gene supplies the remainder. The V and J genes are TRBV18 and TRBJ1-4; D remains ambiguous. CDR1 and CDR2 from the germline V gene are KGHSH and LQKENI. CDR3 length: 16 amino acids. The ends were cut back, 3 bases at V and 0 bases at J, with 11 bases in the middle. The CDR3 loop reads CASSPFYSSTNEKLFF. CDR3 bases read: TGTGCCAGCTCACCGTTTTACAGCTCAACTAATGAAAAA.

The CDR3 DNA, read in part, is TGTGCCAGCAGCTTGGCGGGACAGGGTGCGGGTGAAAAA. Amino acids: CASSLAGQGAGEK. The complete CDR3 reads CASSLAGQGAGEKLFF. This chain joins TRBV5-4 and TRBJ1-4; 9 bases map to TRBD1. The CDR3 is cut off 3 residues early in the read; its end comes from the germline J gene. This CDR3 spans 16 amino acids. The germline CDR1 and CDR2 sequences are SGHNT and YYREEE (reference sequence). With V trimmed by 0 bases and J by 7 bases, 7 bases remained unmatched.

Concerning this clone: The sequence runs out 3 residues before the end of the CDR3; the remainder is reconstructed from the germline J gene. V is TRBV13 and J is TRBJ2-2; 9 bases are shared with TRBD1. Trimming removed 4 bases from V and 0 bases from J; junction bases left unmatched: 12. Germline-derived CDR1 and CDR2 are PRHDT and FYEKMQ (reference sequence). The CDR3 contains 19 residues. The CDR3 loop is CASSSMGQGLLSNTGELFF. CDR3 DNA (partial): TGTGCCAGCAGCTCTATGGGACAGGGCTTACTTTCGAACACCGGGGAG.

To note about this clone: The read terminates 3 residues ahead of where the CDR3 ends, so the germline J gene completes it. The chain joins TRBV18 to TRBJ2-1; D is possibly TRBD1 (5 bases). V was shortened by 1 base and J by 8 bases, with 12 bases between the two germline ends. The CDR3 length is 14 residues. CDR1 and CDR2 (germline): KGHSH, LQKENI. This CDR3 is CASSPRQGGDEQFF. The sequenced CDR3 bases are TGTGCCAGCTCACCACGGCAGGGTGGGGATGAG.

Details on this clone: Read sequence stops 3 residues before the CDR3 end, and the germline J gene provides the missing end. J is TRBJ1-6 and V is TRBV7-8, with a weak D call TRBD1 (6 bases). Between the trimmed V and J ends, which lost 0 bases and 7 bases, there was a span of 10 bases. This CDR3 contains 15 residues. Germline CDR1 reads SGHVS; CDR2 reads FQNEAQ. CDR3 DNA (partial): TGTGCCAGCAGCTTAGCGGACAGTCACAATTCACCC. Protein product: CASSLADSHNSP. The whole CDR3 protein reads CASSLADSHNSPLHF.

About this clone itself: Sequencing ends 3 residues short of the CDR3 end; the germline J gene provides the rest. The chain joins TRBV2 to TRBJ2-5; D remains ambiguous. V lost 2 bases to trimming and J lost 7 bases, with 14 bases between them. There are 14 residues in the CDR3. The germline V gene has CDR1 SNHLY and CDR2 FYNNEI. The sequenced CDR3 bases are TGTGCCAGCAGTGAAACTTTCAGAGCGAGGACC. Its protein is CASSETFRART. The whole CDR3 protein is CASSETFRARTQYF.

About this clone itself: Sequencing ends 3 residues short of the CDR3 end; the germline J gene provides the rest. The V and J genes are TRBV7-9 and TRBJ1-1; D remains ambiguous. Per germline, CDR1 SEHNR and CDR2 FQNEAQ (reference sequence). Trimming stripped 1 base from V and 2 bases from J, with 8 bases between. CDR3 length equals 14 residues. The sequenced CDR3 bases are TGTGCCAGCAGCTTAGAAGGCAGAAACACTGAA. Translation: CASSLEGRNTE. The CDR3, in full, reads CASSLEGRNTEAFF.

On this clone itself: The missing CDR3 end, 3 residues past where the read stops, is filled in from the germline J gene. The V call is TRBV6-2 or TRBV6-3, the J call TRBJ2-1; D is ambiguous. This CDR3 is 12 amino acids long. Trimming took 5 bases from V and 6 from J, leaving 8 bases between them. Germline-derived CDR1 and CDR2 are MNHEY and SVGEGT. Incomplete CDR3 DNA: TGTGCCAGCAGTCCCCTAGTCAATGAG. Protein product: CASSPLVNE. The full CDR3 sequence reads CASSPLVNEQFF.

For this clone: Read sequence stops 3 residues before the CDR3 end, and the germline J gene provides the missing end. The chain has TRBV19 and TRBJ2-1; 8 bases map to TRBD1. Germline trimming cut 1 base from V and 8 bases from J; bases unmatched to any gene: 4. This CDR3 has 14 amino acids. Germline CDR1 LNHDA, CDR2 SQIVND (reference sequence). CDR3 loop: CASSIGQGADEQFF. The DNA read from the CDR3 is TGTGCCAGTAGTATAGGTCAGGGGGCTGATGAG. The full variable domain, with the rest looked up from reference TRBV19 and TRBJ2-1, is DGGITQSPKYLFRKEGQNVTLSCEQNLNHDAMYWYRQDPGQGLRLIYYSQIVNDFQKGDIAEGYSVSREKKESFPLTVTSAQKNPTAFYLCASSIGQGADEQFFGPGTRLTVL.

A note on this clone: The read halts 3 residues ahead of the CDR3 end, with the missing end drawn from the germline J gene. The V and J genes are TRBV30 and TRBJ2-5; a weak D match, TRBD2 (5 bases). The CDR3 covers 13 residues. Germline-derived CDR1 and CDR2 are GTSNPN and SVGIG (reference sequence). V was cut by 4 bases and J by 4 bases, with 13 bases left in between. The part of the CDR3 DNA that was read is TGTGCCTGGACCCGTGACGCGGGAGAGACC. Encoded protein: CAWTRDAGET. The entire CDR3 protein reads CAWTRDAGETQYF.

Points on this clone: The read is 3 residues too short to cover the CDR3 end, so that end is filled in from the germline J gene. The chain uses TRBV18 and TRBJ2-2; D is unresolved. Germline V gives CDR1 KGHSH, CDR2 LQKENI. The V and J ends lost 4 bases and 2 bases respectively, with 8 bases between them. This CDR3 contains 14 residues. The CDR3 here is CASSLDFNTGELFF. The CDR3 bases that were read are TGTGCCAGCTCACTTGACTTCAACACCGGGGAG.

For this clone: With the read ending 3 residues before the CDR3 end, the germline J gene is used to fill in that end. This sequence joins TRBV19 and TRBJ1-5, with a possible D match to TRBD1 (5 bases). Germline V gene sequence: CDR1 LNHDA, CDR2 SQIVND (reference sequence). The CDR3 is 15 amino acids. Trimming shortened V by 1 base and J by 1 base, and 8 bases separated the two germline ends. CDR3 sequence reads: CASSIGGQSNQPQHF. The part of the CDR3 DNA that was read is TGTGCCAGTAGTATAGGTGGACAAAGCAATCAGCCC.